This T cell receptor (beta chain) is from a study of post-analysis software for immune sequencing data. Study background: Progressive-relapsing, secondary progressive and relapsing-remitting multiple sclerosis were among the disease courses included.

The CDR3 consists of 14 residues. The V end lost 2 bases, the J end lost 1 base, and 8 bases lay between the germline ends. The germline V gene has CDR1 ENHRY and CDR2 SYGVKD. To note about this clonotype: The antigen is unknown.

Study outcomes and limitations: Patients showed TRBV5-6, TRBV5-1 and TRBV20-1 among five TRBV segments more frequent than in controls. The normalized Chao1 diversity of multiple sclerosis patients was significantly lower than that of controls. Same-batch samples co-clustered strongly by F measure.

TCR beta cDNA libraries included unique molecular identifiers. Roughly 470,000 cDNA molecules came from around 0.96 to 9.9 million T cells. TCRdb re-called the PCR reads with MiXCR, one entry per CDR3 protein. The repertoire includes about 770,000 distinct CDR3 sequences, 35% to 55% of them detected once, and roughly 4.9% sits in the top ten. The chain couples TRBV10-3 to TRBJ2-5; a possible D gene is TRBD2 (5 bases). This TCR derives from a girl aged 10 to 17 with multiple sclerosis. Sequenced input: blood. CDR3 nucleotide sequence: TGTGCCATCAGTGAGAGGGCGGGCCAAGAGACCCAGTACTTC. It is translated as CAISERAGQETQYF.